This T cell receptor beta chain was recorded in a study of OX40 agonist ivuxolimab in advanced cancers. Study as a whole: Of the participants, under 50% had some prior anti-PD-1, anti-PD-L1 or anti-CTLA-4 therapy, which was allowed. Study-wide findings and caveats: Compared with CD4+, CD8+ T cells on average had more expanded clones.

The method was immunoSEQ multiplex PCR; TCRdb's version includes in-frame clones alone and lacks a portion of them. The sample shows approximately 69,000 clones, approximately 90% of them seen only once. Remarks on this clone: Its antigen remains unidentified.

Germline assignment: CDR1 SGHRS and CDR2 YFSETQ. Trimming took 5 bases from V and 3 from J, leaving 18 bases between them. This CDR3 region has 16 residues. The chain uses TRBV5-1 and TRBJ2-1, with D perhaps TRBD1 (8 bases). The TCR originated in an adult with an advanced solid tumor such as melanoma, head and neck, liver or kidney cancer. The sequencing used CD4+ or CD8+ T cells sorted from blood, collected in a trial of the OX40 agonist ivuxolimab. CDR3 residues: CASRRGQGGFYNEQFF. CDR3 DNA: TGCGCCAGCAGACGCGGACAGGGAGGGTTCTACAATGAGCAGTTCTTC.